This T cell receptor beta chain appears in the sequencing data of a study of control samples from healthy donors and cancer patients. The protocol was immunoSEQ multiplex PCR, while the TCRdb copy is restricted to in-frame clones and leaves out a portion. The data contain 150,000 to 200,000 clones, 91% of them singletons. The germline V gene encodes CDR1 ENHRY and CDR2 SYGVKD. CDR3 size: 15 residues. Trimming shortened V by 2 bases and J by 3 bases, and 11 bases separated the two germline ends. The sequence derives from a young woman in good health. The sample comprised blood. This chain joins TRBV10-3 and TRBJ1-3; D might be TRBD1 (6 bases). CDR3 coding DNA: TGTGCCATCAGTGAGAGCCCGGACAGTGGAAACACCATATATTTT. It encodes CAISESPDSGNTIYF.